This T cell receptor beta chain was sequenced during a study of prognosis after radiotherapy for stage I lung cancer. Overall study context: No patient was treated with concurrent therapy while undergoing stereotactic body radiotherapy. No significant progression was observed in 15 patients, whereas several developed distant metastases a median of around 7 months after radiotherapy.

The authors amplified TCR beta CDR3 from genomic DNA using two-round multiplex PCR. Every TRBV and TRBJ gene had its own specific primer in first-round PCR. MiXCR, run by TCRdb on the multiplex PCR reads, gives a single entry per CDR3 protein. The sample consists of around 30,000 distinct CDR3 sequences, around 30% of them appearing once. In its sample, this clonotype was seen many times. Its target is unknown. General observations from the study: After stereotactic body radiation therapy, patients with later distant metastases showed lower Shannon entropy. Differences in TRBV and TRBJ gene usage were reportedly observed between patients with and without metastases.

The receptor was derived from a donor aged 50 or older with non-small cell lung cancer. Specimen: PBMCs, collected before or after stereotactic body radiation therapy (not recorded which).

In nucleotides, the CDR3 is TGTGCCTGGAGTGGGACGGGGAATCAGCCCCAGCATTTT. This encodes CAWSGTGNQPQHF. V is TRBV30 and J is TRBJ1-5; D is unclear. Trimming cost V 1 base and J 4 bases, with 8 bases left between them. The CDR3 sequence is 13 residues long. The germline CDR1 and CDR2 sequences are GTSNPN and SVGIG (reference sequence).